This T cell receptor beta chain was obtained from a study of patients and donors after allogeneic stem cell transplantation. TCRdb called the RT-PCR reads again in MiXCR, with one record for every CDR3 protein. The repertoire holds 200,000 to 250,000 distinct CDR3 sequences, roughly 15% seen once, with around a tenth in the top ten. Germline CDR1 is MNHNS and CDR2 is SASEGT. The CDR3 totals 15 residues. Trimming took off 0 bases at V and 3 bases at J, with 11 bases between the two ends. The sample holds one count of this clonotype. The sample consisted of blood, either unsorted or a sorted T cell fraction (not recorded which). The rearrangement uses TRBV6-1 and TRBJ1-1, with D possibly TRBD1 on 5 matching bases. The sequence came from a human donor who was either an allogeneic HSCT recipient or a stem cell or donor lymphocyte infusion donor (not recorded which). It is not recorded whose cells these are; they may come from a transplant donor. The CDR3 sequence: CASSEAQGHYTEAFF. CDR3 in DNA: TGTGCCAGCAGTGAAGCGCAGGGTCACTACACTGAAGCTTTCTTT.